This T cell receptor beta chain was obtained from a study of blood T cell repertoires in COVID-19. For the study at large: In each case, the material was cDNA or gDNA derived from T cells, B-cell-depleted T cells, or PBMCs.

Enrolled through a virtual design, the participants were between about 18 and 100 years of age and came from 24 US areas. This clone has just a few counts. Profiling relied on immunoSEQ multiplex PCR, and the TCRdb table lists in-frame clones only, not all of them. The sample includes around 160,000 clones, roughly 82% seen only once; the top ten take 9.5% to 11%. The CDR3 totals 16 residues. Germline CDR1 is SGHDT and CDR2 is YYEEEE. V dropped 3 bases and J dropped 2; count of bases not matched to a gene: 8. The sequencing input was PBMCs or T cells enriched from blood (not recorded which). The clonotype originates from a man aged 45 to 65 who had recovered from COVID-19. The V call is TRBV5-6, the J call TRBJ1-5; 7 positions match TRBD1. The CDR3 nucleotides are TGTGCCAGCAGCTACAGGGGAAGGGTCGGCAATCAGCCCCAGCATTTT. Residues: CASSYRGRVGNQPQHF.